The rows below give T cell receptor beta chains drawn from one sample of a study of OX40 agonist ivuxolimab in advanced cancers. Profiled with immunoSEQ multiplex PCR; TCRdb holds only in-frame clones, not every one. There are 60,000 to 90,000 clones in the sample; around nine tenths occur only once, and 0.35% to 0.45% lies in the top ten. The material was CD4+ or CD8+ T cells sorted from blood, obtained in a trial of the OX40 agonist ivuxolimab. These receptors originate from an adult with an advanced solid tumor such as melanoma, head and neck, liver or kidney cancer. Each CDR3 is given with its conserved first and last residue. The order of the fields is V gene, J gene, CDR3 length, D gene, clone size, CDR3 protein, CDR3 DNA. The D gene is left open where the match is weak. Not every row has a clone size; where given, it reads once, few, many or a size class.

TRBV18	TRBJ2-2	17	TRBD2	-	CASSPRTSGVNTGELFF	TGTGCCAGCTCACCAAGGACTAGCGGGGTTAACACCGGGGAGCTGTTTTTT
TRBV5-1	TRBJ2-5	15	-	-	CASSLWADRQETQYF	TGCGCCAGCAGCTTGTGGGCCGACAGACAAGAGACCCAGTACTTC
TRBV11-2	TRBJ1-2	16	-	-	CASSLVQGYSNYGYTF	TGTGCCAGCAGCTTAGTCCAGGGGTATTCGAACTATGGCTACACCTTC
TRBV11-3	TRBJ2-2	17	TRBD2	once	CASSLITGLASTGELFF	TGTGCCAGCAGCTTAATCACGGGACTAGCGAGCACCGGGGAGCTGTTTTTT
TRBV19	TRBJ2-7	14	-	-	CASSKGTHEDEQYF	TGTGCCAGTAGTAAGGGGACCCATGAGGACGAGCAGTACTTC
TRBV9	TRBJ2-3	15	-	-	CASSVVWQITDTQYF	TGTGCCAGCAGCGTAGTTTGGCAGATCACAGATACGCAGTATTTT
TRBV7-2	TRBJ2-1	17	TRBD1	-	CASRMTGGGLSYNEQFF	TGTGCCAGCAGAATGACAGGGGGCGGTTTGTCCTACAATGAGCAGTTCTTC
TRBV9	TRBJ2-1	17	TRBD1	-	CASSLSGQALLYNEQFF	TGTGCCAGCAGCCTCTCAGGACAGGCCCTCCTCTACAATGAGCAGTTCTTC
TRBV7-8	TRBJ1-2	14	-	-	CASSLGTKNYGYTF	TGTGCCAGCAGCTTAGGTACGAAGAACTATGGCTACACCTTC
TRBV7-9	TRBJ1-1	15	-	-	CASSHQLQPDTEAFF	TGTGCCAGCAGCCATCAATTACAGCCTGACACTGAAGCTTTCTTT
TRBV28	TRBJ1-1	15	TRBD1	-	CASSLLGRGGFEAFF	TGTGCCAGCAGTTTATTGGGCAGGGGGGGCTTTGAAGCTTTCTTT
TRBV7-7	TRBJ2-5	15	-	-	CASSLGSGPGETQYF	TGTGCCAGCAGCTTAGGTTCAGGGCCGGGGGAGACCCAGTACTTC
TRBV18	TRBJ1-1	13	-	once	CASSPTVGTEAFF	TGTGCCAGCTCACCCACGGTTGGTACTGAAGCTTTCTTT
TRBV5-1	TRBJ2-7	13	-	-	CASSLAGIYEQYF	TGCGCCAGCAGCTTGGCAGGGATCTACGAGCAGTACTTC
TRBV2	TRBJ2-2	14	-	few	CASIRGSDTGELFF	TGTGCCAGCATACGGGGCTCGGACACCGGGGAGCTGTTTTTT
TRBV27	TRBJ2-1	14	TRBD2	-	CAIQTSGAPNEQFF	TGTGCCATCCAGACTAGCGGGGCCCCCAATGAGCAGTTCTTC
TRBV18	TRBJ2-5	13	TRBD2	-	CASSSSGGETQYF	TGTGCCAGCTCCTCCTCCGGGGGGGAGACCCAGTACTTC
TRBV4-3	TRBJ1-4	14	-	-	CASSQGTGNEKLFF	TGCGCCAGCAGCCAAGGGACGGGTAATGAAAAACTGTTTTTT
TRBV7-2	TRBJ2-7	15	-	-	CASSLSGGRTYEQYF	TGTGCCAGCAGCTTATCGGGGGGCCGGACATACGAGCAGTACTTC
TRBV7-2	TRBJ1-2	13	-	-	CASSLNTKEDYTF	TGTGCCAGCAGCTTGAACACGAAAGAAGACTACACCTTC
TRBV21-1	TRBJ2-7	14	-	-	CASSKFDSFYEQYF	TGTGCCAGCAGCAAATTTGACAGCTTCTACGAGCAGTACTTC
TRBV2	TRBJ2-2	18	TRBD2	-	CASSEYRLAGAGTGELFF	TGTGCCAGCAGTGAATACCGACTAGCGGGAGCGGGCACCGGGGAGCTGTTTTTT
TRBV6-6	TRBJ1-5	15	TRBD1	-	CASRYDRVPNQPQHF	TGTGCCAGCAGATACGACAGGGTCCCGAATCAGCCCCAGCATTTT
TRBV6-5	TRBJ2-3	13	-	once	CASSYDLWDTQYF	TGTGCCAGCAGTTACGACCTCTGGGATACGCAGTATTTT
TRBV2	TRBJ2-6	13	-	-	CAGWGSGANVLTF	TGTGCCGGCTGGGGATCTGGGGCCAACGTCCTGACTTTC
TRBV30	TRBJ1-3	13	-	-	CAWSSGHGNTIYF	TGTGCCTGGAGTTCGGGACATGGAAACACCATATATTTT